This TCR beta chain was captured by sequencing in a study of blood T cell repertoires in COVID-19. Study-wide background: T cells, B-cell-depleted T cells, or PBMCs supplied cDNA or gDNA.

Original analysis: It was from reference gene primer amplification that nucleated cell counts were estimated. Data came from immunoSEQ multiplex PCR; TCRdb stores just in-frame clones and leaves some out. V and J calls and clone size are given by that table; D and trimming were obtained from the DNA. The sample includes about 180,000 clones, roughly nine tenths seen only once; the top ten take 0.5% to 0.55%. The CDR3 loop spans 13 amino acids. Germline V lookup: CDR1 SNHLY, CDR2 FYNNEI. V lost 10 bases, J lost 5 bases, and 11 bases stayed unmatched. The chain employs TRBV2 and TRBJ2-7, with TRBD2 identical over 7 bases. The clonotype was recovered from a man between 45 and 60 years old with acute or convalescent COVID-19. The sequenced sample was peripheral blood. This CDR3 reads CATRAGEVHEQYF. The CDR3 DNA reads TGTGCCACCCGGGCGGGAGAGGTCCACGAGCAGTACTTC.